This T cell receptor (beta chain) was retrieved from a study of blood T cell repertoires in COVID-19. Overall study: Nucleic acid was either cDNA or gDNA, and it came from T cells, B-cell-depleted T cells, or PBMCs.

This clone was detected only once. Some clones are missing from TCRdb's copy, which holds only in-frame ones; the method was immunoSEQ multiplex PCR. The sample carries 150,000 to 200,000 clones, approximately 87% recorded once. The CDR3 runs 12 residues. Germline loops: CDR1 SEHNR, CDR2 FQNEAQ (reference sequence). V lost 6 bases and J 0 bases, leaving 5 bases between the germline ends. The V gene is TRBV7-9, the J gene TRBJ1-1; D not certain. Sequencing was performed on peripheral blood. The source of this sequence is a woman in her 70s with COVID-19, enrolled during active disease. CDR3 loop: CASSSMNTEAFF. For the CDR3, the DNA is TGTGCCAGCAGTTCAATGAACACTGAAGCTTTCTTT.